The 21 T cell receptor beta chains in this list originate from one sample, sequenced in a study of T cell changes during pregnancy in multiple sclerosis. This table comes from immunoSEQ multiplex PCR, and its TCRdb copy is limited to in-frame clones, with some not included. There are roughly 69,000 clones in the sample; 90% to 95% occur only once, and 0.29% lies in the top ten. Here the sequenced sample was CD4+ T cells from peripheral blood mononuclear cells, taken in the third trimester of pregnancy. The receptor set was obtained from a female donor in good health, enrolled as a control in a pregnancy study.

This clone showed up just once. The chain joins TRBV11-3 to TRBJ1-3; TRBD1 aligns across 9 bases. This CDR3 contains 17 residues. V was clipped by 5 bases and J by 7 bases; unmatched bases: 15. CDR1 is SGHNT and CDR2 is YENEEA in the germline V gene. The CDR3 region is CASSAGTGKDFGNTIYF. The CDR3 DNA reads as TGTGCCAGCAGCGCAGGGACAGGGAAAGACTTCGGGAACACCATATATTTT.

This clone was detected a few times. The chain uses TRBV7-2 and TRBJ1-1; tentatively, D is TRBD1 (5 bases). Trimming removed 6 bases from V and 1 base from J, with 12 bases in between. CDR1 and CDR2 from the germline V gene are SGHTA and FQGNSA. The length of the CDR3 is 14 residues. The CDR3 loop reads CASRFDSRNTEAFF. The CDR3 nucleotides are TGTGCCAGCAGGTTTGACAGCAGGAACACTGAAGCTTTCTTT.

The rearrangement uses TRBV10-3 and TRBJ1-5; TRBD1 agrees at 8 bases. The germline gives CDR1 ENHRY, CDR2 SYGVKD. With V trimmed by 3 bases and J by 7 bases, 11 bases remained unmatched. CDR3 length equals 16 residues. The CDR3 loop reads CAISDARTGIEQPQHF. Here the CDR3 DNA reads TGTGCCATCAGTGACGCGCGGACAGGGATCGAGCAGCCCCAGCATTTT.

The CDR3: CASSPTGGDNEQFF. As DNA, the CDR3 is TGTGCCAGCAGCCCCACCGGGGGGGACAATGAGCAGTTCTTC. The V call is TRBV9, the J call TRBJ2-1, with 8 bases fitting TRBD2. CDR3 size: 14 residues. Germline values: CDR1 SGDLS, CDR2 YYNGEE. V lost 4 bases and J lost 5; bases outside the gene matches: 5.

This rearrangement joins TRBV19 to TRBJ1-6, with D unclear. V lost 9 bases and J lost 6, with 12 bases in between. The CDR3 is 13 amino acids. Looked up from germline, CDR1 is LNHDA and CDR2 is SQIVND (reference sequence). CDR3 sequence reads: CASRTRSNSPLHF. As DNA, the CDR3 is TGTGCCAGCCGGACTAGATCTAATTCACCCCTCCACTTT.

This chain's CDR3 is CSVGTGGNQPQHF. DNA of the CDR3: TGCAGCGTGGGGACAGGAGGCAATCAGCCCCAGCATTTT. The V and J genes are TRBV29-1 and TRBJ1-5; 8 bases map to TRBD1. The CDR3 extends over 13 amino acids. Germline CDR1 and CDR2: SQVTM and ANQGSEA. V lost 6 bases, J lost 2 bases, and 3 bases stayed unmatched.

The chain has TRBV25-1 and TRBJ2-6, with 9 bases aligning to TRBD1. Germline-derived CDR1 and CDR2 are MGHDK and SYGVNS. V dropped 6 bases and J dropped 0; count of bases not matched to a gene: 6. There are 17 residues in the CDR3. The CDR3 here is CASRGDRVPSGANVLTF. In DNA form, the CDR3 reads TGTGCCAGCAGGGGGGACAGGGTCCCCTCTGGGGCCAACGTCCTGACTTTC.

This clone was recorded many times. The chain has TRBV27 and TRBJ1-6, with 8 bases aligning to TRBD1. Germline CDR1 reads MNHEY; CDR2 reads SMNVEV (reference sequence). V was clipped by 3 bases and J by 10 bases; unmatched bases: 8. The CDR3 contains 15 residues. In DNA, the CDR3 is TGTGCCAGCAGTTTCGACCGGACAGGGTTATCACCCCTCCACTTT. Translated, it gives CASSFDRTGLSPLHF.

V gene TRBV4-2 combines with J gene TRBJ1-5; a weak D match, TRBD1 (5 bases). Germline CDR1 LGHNA, CDR2 YNFKEQ. CDR3 length: 18 amino acids. The germline V and J ends were trimmed by 0 bases and 0 bases, with 15 bases remaining between them. Here the CDR3 reads CASSQEGADYYSNQPQHF. The CDR3 DNA is TGTGCCAGCAGCCAAGAAGGGGCAGATTATTATAGCAATCAGCCCCAGCATTTT.

The chain is built from TRBV29-1 and TRBJ1-4, with a possible D match to TRBD1 (6 bases). The germline V and J ends were trimmed by 4 bases and 5 bases, with 14 bases remaining between them. Germline V gives CDR1 SQVTM, CDR2 ANQGSEA. The CDR3 has 14 residues. CDR3 residues: CSVAFGGANEKLFF. CDR3 bases: TGCAGCGTTGCGTTCGGGGGGGCAAATGAAAAACTGTTTTTT.

This chain joins TRBV5-4 and TRBJ2-1, with TRBD2 matching over 8 bases. Trimming removed 0 bases from V and 4 bases from J; junction bases left unmatched: 12. The CDR3 runs 18 residues. Germline CDR1 and CDR2: SGHNT and YYREEE (reference sequence). This CDR3 is CASSLGGGTAGDYNEQFF. The CDR3 coding sequence is TGTGCCAGCAGCTTGGGAGGGGGTACAGCGGGGGATTACAATGAGCAGTTCTTC. The full variable domain, rest sourced from reference TRBV5-4 and TRBJ2-1, is ETGVTQSPTHLIKTRGQQVTLRCSSQSGHNTVSWYQQALGQGPQFIFQYYREEENGRGNFPPRFSGLQFPNYSSELNVNALELDDSALYLCASSLGGGTAGDYNEQFFGPGTRLTVL.

J is TRBJ1-2 and V is TRBV4-3; the D gene is possibly TRBD1 (6 bases). V gave up 4 bases and J gave up 4 bases, with 16 bases separating them. The germline CDR1 and CDR2 sequences are LGHNA and YSLEER. The CDR3 has 15 residues. The CDR3 loop reads CASSRATGTIYGYTF. In DNA form, the CDR3 reads TGCGCCAGCAGCCGGGCTACCGGGACAATCTATGGCTACACCTTC.

The chain couples TRBV4-3 to TRBJ2-5, with 12 bases that match TRBD2. Germline V gene data show CDR1 as LGHNA and CDR2 as YSLEER. The length of the CDR3 is 16 residues. Unmatched junction bases numbered 3, after V lost 3 bases and J lost 1 base. As DNA, the CDR3 is TGCGCCAGCAGCCAGGAGGGACTAGCGGGCCAAGAGACCCAGTACTTC. This encodes CASSQEGLAGQETQYF.

V is TRBV2 and J is TRBJ1-1, with D tentatively TRBD1 (5 bases). V lost 6 bases to trimming and J lost 3 bases, with 17 bases between them. This CDR3 has 15 residues. From germline, CDR1 is SNHLY and CDR2 FYNNEI. DNA for the CDR3: TGTGCCAGCAGCCAGGGTGTTAGTTTCTACACTGAAGCTTTCTTT. Residues: CASSQGVSFYTEAFF. Drawing the rest from reference TRBV2 and TRBJ1-1, the complete variable domain is EPEVTQTPSHQVTQMGQEVILRCVPISNHLYFYWYRQILGQKVEFLVSFYNNEISEKSEIFDDQFSVERPDGSNFTLKIRSTKLEDSAMYFCASSQGVSFYTEAFFGQGTRLTVV.

The V call is TRBV11-1, the J call TRBJ2-1; D remains unclear. This CDR3 has 16 residues. CDR1 and CDR2 (germline): SGHAT, FQDESV (reference sequence). Trimming removed 1 base at V and 1 base at J, with 11 bases between. The CDR3 spells CASSLGVTISYNEQFF. CDR3 DNA: TGTGCCAGCAGCTTAGGAGTTACTATTTCCTACAATGAGCAGTTCTTC.

V and J are TRBV10-1 and TRBJ1-2; no reliable D call. V was clipped by 5 bases and J by 1 base, with 14 bases between them. Germline loops: CDR1 WNHNN, CDR2 SYGVQD (reference sequence). This CDR3 has 15 amino acids. CDR3 residues: CASSRKRVHNYGYTF. CDR3 bases: TGCGCCAGCAGTCGTAAGAGGGTCCATAACTATGGCTACACCTTC.

This chain uses TRBV6-6 with TRBJ1-2; the match to TRBD1 covers 8 bases. Germline CDR1 MNHNY, CDR2 SVGAGI (reference sequence). V lost 2 bases, J lost 7 bases, and 6 bases stayed unmatched. This CDR3 region has 14 residues. The CDR3 protein is CASSYGRGQSGYTF. CDR3 in DNA: TGTGCCAGCAGTTACGGCAGGGGGCAAAGTGGCTACACCTTC.

The chain couples TRBV29-1 to TRBJ1-4; the match to TRBD1 covers 8 bases. Germline lookup yields CDR1 SQVTM and CDR2 ANQGSEA. The V segment lost 6 bases and the J segment 0 bases; nucleotides outside the gene matches: 9. This CDR3 contains 16 residues. The CDR3: CSVRDRWPTTNEKLFF. DNA of the CDR3: TGCAGCGTCCGGGACAGGTGGCCGACAACTAATGAAAAACTGTTTTTT.

The rearrangement links TRBV6-5 to TRBJ1-3; 10 nucleotides line up with TRBD1. CDR1 is MNHEY, CDR2 SVGAGI, per germline. V gave up 6 bases and J gave up 4 bases; unmatched junction bases: 6. The CDR3 is made up of 15 amino acids. CDR3 region: CASSRQGARGNTIYF. The CDR3 DNA is TGTGCCAGCAGCCGACAGGGGGCAAGAGGAAACACCATATATTTT.

The chain carries TRBV4-2 and TRBJ1-1; 8 nucleotides match TRBD1. V gave up 1 base and J gave up 5 bases; unmatched junction bases: 6. Germline-derived CDR1 and CDR2 are LGHNA and YNFKEQ. The CDR3 is made up of 15 amino acids. CDR3 region: CASSQATGEGTEAFF. Here the CDR3 DNA reads TGTGCCAGCAGCCAAGCGACAGGGGAGGGTACTGAAGCTTTCTTT.

The rearrangement links TRBV5-1 to TRBJ2-3; 8 nucleotides align to TRBD2. With V trimmed by 1 base and J by 2 bases, 6 bases remained unmatched. The CDR3 totals 16 residues. Germline CDR1 SGHRS, CDR2 YFSETQ. The CDR3 reads CASSLSTSGPTDTQYF. For the CDR3, the DNA is TGCGCCAGCAGCTTGTCCACTAGCGGACCCACAGATACGCAGTATTTT.